This T cell receptor (beta chain) derives from a study of OX40 agonist ivuxolimab in advanced cancers. Generated by immunoSEQ multiplex PCR, the TCRdb table keeps only in-frame clones and is missing some. The table has about 2,800 clones, over 60% seen once. Remarks on this clone: As yet, its antigen is unknown.

The study's findings and limits: Dose levels from 0.1 to 3.0 mg/kg saw CD4+ and CD8+ blood T cells expand clonally by week 6. Expanded clones were, on average, more numerous among CD8+ T cells than CD4+.

In germline, CDR1 is SQVTM, CDR2 ANQGSEA. This CDR3 is built from 14 residues. V lost 6 bases, J lost 1 base, and 15 bases lay in between. The source was CD4+ or CD8+ T cells sorted from blood, collected in a trial of the OX40 agonist ivuxolimab. This sequence joins TRBV29-1 and TRBJ1-1; TRBD1 might be the D (5 bases). The sequence was collected from an adult with an advanced solid tumor such as melanoma, head and neck, liver or kidney cancer. CDR3 amino acids: CSVESYDRNTEAFF. Here the CDR3 DNA reads TGCAGCGTCGAGTCTTACGACAGGAACACTGAAGCTTTCTTT.